This TCR beta chain emerged from a study of T cells expressing NK-cell markers. TCRdb re-called the 5' RACE reads and shows each CDR3 protein once, DNA omitted. The clone table shows 300,000 to 500,000 distinct CDR3 sequences, with the ten largest holding over 8.5%. Study-level points and caveats: Specificity for HCMV among expanded NKG2C+ T cell clones was not established.

From germline, CDR1 is ENHRY and CDR2 SYGVKD. The CDR3 contains 11 residues. To note about this clonotype: Antigen specificity is unknown.

The rearrangement joins TRBV10-3 to TRBJ2-7; TCRdb gives TRBD1 as the D gene, but with no DNA this cannot be confirmed. The sample comprised blood T cells: a sorted CD56 or NKG2C T cell subset, CD4+ or CD8+ T cells, or bulk PBMC T cells (not recorded which). The receptor was isolated from a woman between 50 and 59 years old in good health. This CDR3 is CAIGQSPKQYF.